This T cell receptor beta chain originates from a study of T cells in Graves' hyperthyroidism and ophthalmopathy. RNA transcripts yielded amplified TCR beta CDR3 regions. Using the HTBI primer set, a first-round RT-PCR was run on the TCR CDR3. Each CDR3 protein is one row after TCRdb ran MiXCR on the multiplex PCR reads. This sample has about 350,000 distinct CDR3 sequences, with approximately 18% found just once. Germline V CDR1 and CDR2: MDHEN, SYDVKM. The CDR3 spans 13 residues. Trimming took 2 bases from V and 5 from J, leaving 10 bases between them. V gene TRBV28 combines with J gene TRBJ2-7; possible D gene TRBD1, 5 bases. This TCR was recovered from a woman aged 40 to 55 with Graves' ophthalmopathy. The material sequenced was blood. The chain's CDR3 is CASSLGGADEQYF. In DNA, the CDR3 is TGTGCCAGCAGTTTAGGTGGGGCGGACGAGCAGTACTTC.